A single sample is the source of the 9 T cell receptor beta chains below, sequenced in a study of shared clonotypes between healthy human individuals. The data were produced by immunoSEQ multiplex PCR, yet TCRdb's version contains in-frame clones alone and is incomplete. Of some 600,000 clones listed, about 95% were seen once; the top ten hold roughly 0.1%. Terminally differentiated effector memory CD45RA+ cells were excluded from the naive CD8 cells, which were CD45RO-negative and positively selected for CCR7. Sequencing used naive CD8+ T cells sorted from blood. The receptors derive from a woman between 25 and 40 years old in good health.

Only one count was recorded for this clone. The chain combines TRBV19 with TRBJ1-1, with D possibly being TRBD1 (5 bases). The V gene's germline CDR1 is LNHDA and CDR2 SQIVND (reference sequence). The CDR3 has 14 residues. The V end lost 5 bases, the J end lost 8 bases, and 18 bases lay between the germline ends. CDR3 in amino acids: CASSLWADSLEAFF. In nucleotides, the CDR3 is TGTGCCAGTAGTTTGTGGGCCGACAGTCTCGAAGCTTTCTTT.

This chain joins TRBV11-2 and TRBJ2-7, with TRBD2 matching over 10 bases. Germline lookup yields CDR1 SGHAT and CDR2 FQNNGV. This CDR3 region has 16 residues. V was clipped by 3 bases and J by 4 bases; unmatched bases: 9. The CDR3: CASSFGPAGGLYEQYF. In DNA, the CDR3 is TGTGCCAGCAGCTTTGGTCCAGCGGGAGGGCTGTACGAGCAGTACTTC.

V is TRBV27 and J is TRBJ2-1, with 12 bases aligning to TRBD1. V lost 2 bases, J lost 0 bases, and 5 bases stayed unmatched. CDR3 size: 18 residues. Per germline, CDR1 MNHEY and CDR2 SMNVEV (reference sequence). CDR3 DNA: TGTGCCAGCAGTTTAGGGACAGGGGGCCCCAGCTCCTACAATGAGCAGTTCTTC. Its translation: CASSLGTGGPSSYNEQFF.

The count of this clone is one. V is TRBV5-4 and J is TRBJ2-7; no clear D. The CDR3 has 13 amino acids. With 2 bases removed from V and 4 bases from J, the gap between germline ends came to 10 bases. Germline CDR1 and CDR2: SGHNT and YYREEE (reference sequence). Here the CDR3 reads CASSLSSEYEQYF. The CDR3 DNA follows: TGTGCCAGCAGCTTATCTTCCGAGTACGAGCAGTACTTC. The whole variable domain, remainder taken from reference TRBV5-4 and TRBJ2-7, is ETGVTQSPTHLIKTRGQQVTLRCSSQSGHNTVSWYQQALGQGPQFIFQYYREEENGRGNFPPRFSGLQFPNYSSELNVNALELDDSALYLCASSLSSEYEQYFGPGTRLTVT.

This rearrangement joins TRBV7-2 to TRBJ2-7; 7 bases align to TRBD2. The germline CDR1 and CDR2 sequences are SGHTA and FQGNSA. The CDR3 has 14 residues. V lost 2 bases to trimming and J lost 5 bases; unmatched junction nucleotides: 6. CDR3 in DNA: TGTGCCAGCAGCTTACGCGGGAGTGGGAACGAGCAGTACTTC. It codes for CASSLRGSGNEQYF.

V is TRBV15 and J is TRBJ2-7, with 7 bases identical to TRBD1. Germline V gene sequence: CDR1 LNHNV, CDR2 YYDKDF (reference sequence). V gave up 4 bases and J gave up 4 bases; unmatched junction bases: 10. The CDR3 runs to 15 residues. The CDR3 spells CATSTNPGQTYEQYF. In DNA form, the CDR3 reads TGTGCCACCAGCACAAACCCGGGACAGACTTACGAGCAGTACTTC.

The chain combines TRBV11-2 with TRBJ2-7, with 8 bases fitting TRBD2. The trim removed 3 bases at V and 4 bases at J, leaving 5 bases unmatched. The CDR3 runs 14 residues. Germline CDR1 and CDR2: SGHAT and FQNNGV. The CDR3 sequence is CASSFAAGEYEQYF. In DNA, the CDR3 is TGTGCCAGCAGCTTTGCAGCGGGAGAATACGAGCAGTACTTC. The full variable domain, with the rest looked up from reference TRBV11-2 and TRBJ2-7, is EAGVAQSPRYKIIEKRQSVAFWCNPISGHATLYWYQQILGQGPKLLIQFQNNGVVDDSQLPKDRFSAERLKGVDSTLKIQPAKLEDSAVYLCASSFAAGEYEQYFGPGTRLTVT.

CDR3 region: CASIPSGGSSYEQYF. CDR3 DNA sequence: TGTGCCAGCATCCCCTCGGGGGGAAGCTCCTACGAGCAGTACTTC. The rearrangement links TRBV2 to TRBJ2-5, with TRBD2 matching over 7 bases. The DNA end lines up better with TRBJ2-7; the J call may be wrong. The CDR3 is 15 amino acids. Germline V lookup: CDR1 SNHLY, CDR2 FYNNEI.

This chain uses TRBV29-1 with TRBJ2-3; D possibly corresponds to TRBD1 (6 bases). The CDR3 has 15 residues. Germline V CDR1 and CDR2: SQVTM, ANQGSEA. V was shortened by 0 bases and J by 5 bases, with 15 bases between the two germline ends. The CDR3 DNA reads TGCAGCGTTGAAGATCCCAACAGGGTGATAGATACGCAGTATTTT. Translated: CSVEDPNRVIDTQYF.